The 27 T cell receptor beta chains below come from one sample, sequenced in a study of blood T cells in healthy people across ages. A sample-barcoded 5' primer and a J-beta primer mix were used in a second PCR of roughly 6 to 11 cycles. TCRdb called the 5' RACE reads again in MiXCR, with one record for every CDR3 protein. The repertoire includes some 370,000 distinct CDR3 sequences, more than 45% of them detected once, and under 60% sits in the top ten. The specimen sequenced was blood. These receptors originate from a man aged 55 to 70 in good health.

The CDR3 region has the DNA TGTGCCAGCAGTTTAAGTTGGGAAAAGCAGTTCTTC. Its translation: CASSLSWEKQFF. The chain has TRBV12-3 or TRBV12-4 and TRBJ2-1, with D uncertain. V was clipped by 2 bases and J by 11 bases, with 10 bases between them. This CDR3 contains 12 residues.

Only a few counts were recorded for this clonotype. V and J are TRBV6-1 and TRBJ2-1; TRBD2 aligns across 10 bases. This CDR3 contains 16 residues. Germline V gives CDR1 MNHNS, CDR2 SASEGT. V dropped 0 bases and J dropped 8; count of bases not matched to a gene: 7. CDR3 DNA: TGTGCCAGCAGTGAAGCCCGGTTTCTAGCGGGAGATGAGCAGTTCTTC. It yields the protein CASSEARFLAGDEQFF.

The J gene is TRBJ2-1, the V gene TRBV10-1, with D unresolved. From germline, CDR1 is WNHNN and CDR2 SYGVQD (reference sequence). The CDR3 sequence is 14 residues long. The germline V and J ends were trimmed by 5 bases and 5 bases, with 13 bases remaining between them. This chain's CDR3 is CASSREVRNNEQFF. CDR3 coding DNA: TGCGCCAGCAGTAGAGAGGTGCGAAACAATGAGCAGTTCTTC.

This clonotype occurred a few times. The rearrangement uses TRBV28 and TRBJ2-7; D is ambiguous. V was shortened by 5 bases and J by 6 bases, with 5 bases between the two germline ends. The CDR3 consists of 10 residues. The germline V gene has CDR1 MDHEN and CDR2 SYDVKM. The CDR3 DNA reads TGTGCCAGCAGTGCGGTCGAGCAGTACTTC. Amino acid sequence: CASSAVEQYF.

A remark on this clonotype: An end of the junction differs from the germline gene, which may be a read error. The chain has TRBV7-9 and TRBJ2-3; 8 nucleotides align to TRBD2. The CDR3 totals 17 residues. Germline CDR1 is SEHNR and CDR2 is FQNEAQ (reference sequence). Written as DNA, the CDR3 is TGTGCCAGCATCTTAGGGGCAGCGGGAGATGCTACAGATACGCAGTATTTT. This gives the protein CASILGAAGDATDTQYF.

This chain joins TRBV5-1 and TRBJ1-4, with 10 bases fitting TRBD1. The V gene's germline CDR1 is SGHRS and CDR2 YFSETQ. This CDR3 has 15 residues. V was clipped by 4 bases and J by 5 bases; unmatched bases: 5. The CDR3 DNA is TGCGCCAGCAGCAGGGGGGGACAGGGGAATGAAAAACTGTTTTTT. Translated: CASSRGGQGNEKLFF.

The CDR3 sequence: CASSPSRGGQETQYF. The CDR3 nucleotides are TGTGCCAGCAGCCCCTCAAGAGGGGGCCAAGAGACCCAGTACTTC. The chain carries TRBV3-1 and TRBJ2-5; D may be TRBD1 (6 bases). The CDR3 spans 15 residues. Germline-derived CDR1 and CDR2 are LGHDT and YNNKEL (reference sequence). Trimming took off 4 bases at V and 1 base at J, with 13 bases between the two ends.

With respect to this clonotype: This could be a read error, since a much larger clone is one nucleotide away. The chain is built from TRBV7-8 and TRBJ2-7; D possibly corresponds to TRBD2 (5 bases). The end of the DNA aligns better with TRBJ2-1, so the J call may be wrong. The CDR3 loop spans 13 amino acids. Germline CDR1 SGHVS, CDR2 FQNEAQ. CDR3 sequence: CASSGRLSDEQFF. The CDR3 DNA is TGTGCCAGCAGCGGCCGACTTAGCGACGAGCAGTTCTTC.

The chain combines TRBV20-1 with TRBJ2-6, with D possibly matching TRBD2 (6 bases). CDR3 size: 16 residues. With 0 bases removed from V and 2 bases from J, the gap between germline ends came to 11 bases. Germline assignment: CDR1 DFQATT and CDR2 SNEGSKA (reference sequence). CDR3 region: CSARDRGGTGANVLTF. In DNA form, the CDR3 reads TGCAGTGCTAGAGATAGAGGCGGGACTGGGGCCAACGTCCTGACTTTC.

This chain uses TRBV10-3 with TRBJ2-5; TRBD1 matches 9 bases. This CDR3 is built from 12 residues. The germline V gene encodes CDR1 ENHRY and CDR2 SYGVKD. Trimming at V came to 11 bases and at J to 5 bases, leaving 6 bases not matched to a gene. The CDR3 bases are TGTGCCGCCGGGACAGGGTGGGAGACCCAGTACTTC. Translation gives CAAGTGWETQYF.

The rearrangement uses TRBV27 and TRBJ2-2; D is tentatively TRBD1 or TRBD2 (6 bases each). The CDR3 is 13 residues long. V was shortened by 6 bases and J by 8 bases, with 13 bases between the two germline ends. Germline V CDR1 and CDR2: MNHEY, SMNVEV (reference sequence). Here the CDR3 reads CASREGGRGELFF. CDR3 bases: TGTGCCAGCAGGGAGGGGGGAAGGGGGGAGCTGTTTTTT.

The gene calls are TRBV29-1 and TRBJ1-2; TRBD1 agrees at 11 bases. The V and J ends lost 1 base and 7 bases, in that order; junction bases with no gene match: 2. This CDR3 has 13 amino acids. CDR1 and CDR2 from the germline V gene are SQVTM and ANQGSEA. CDR3 sequence reads: CSVEGTGGGGYTF. Here the CDR3 DNA reads TGCAGCGTTGAAGGGACAGGGGGCGGTGGCTACACCTTC.

The genes are TRBV28 and TRBJ2-5, with a weak D call TRBD1 (6 bases). The J call may not be correct, given that the DNA end is closer to TRBJ2-7. CDR1 is MDHEN, CDR2 SYDVKM, per germline. The CDR3 runs 15 residues. The CDR3 region has the DNA TGTGCCAGCAGTTTCCTAGGGGGACCTCGATACGAGCAGTACTTC. Its translation is CASSFLGGPRYEQYF.

The CDR3: CASSPDSRSGANVLTF. The CDR3 DNA reads TGTGCCAGCAGTCCCGACAGCCGGTCTGGGGCCAACGTCCTGACTTTC. The V gene is TRBV5-4, the J gene TRBJ2-6, with TRBD1 as a possible D gene (5 bases). CDR1 is SGHNT and CDR2 is YYREEE in the germline V gene (reference sequence). This CDR3 comprises 16 residues. V was trimmed by 5 bases and J by 1 base, leaving 13 bases between them.

The chain employs TRBV6-6 and TRBJ2-1, with 9 bases matching TRBD2. This CDR3 spans 14 amino acids. With V trimmed by 7 bases and J by 4 bases, 5 bases remained unmatched. The germline V gene has CDR1 MNHNY and CDR2 SVGAGI (reference sequence). CDR3 amino acids: CASKIAGVYNEQFF. CDR3 nucleotide sequence: TGTGCCAGCAAGATAGCGGGAGTGTACAATGAGCAGTTCTTC.

The gene calls are TRBV7-2 and TRBJ2-7, with 10 bases matching TRBD2. Per germline, CDR1 SGHTA and CDR2 FQGNSA. The CDR3 has 16 amino acids. V trimming: 2 bases; J trimming: 7 bases; junction bases outside the gene matches: 11. DNA of the CDR3: TGTGCCAGCAGCTTATGGCCTAGCGGGAGTGTAGGTGAGCAGTACTTC. Translated: CASSLWPSGSVGEQYF.

This chain uses TRBV3-1 with TRBJ2-1; D is perhaps TRBD2 (5 bases). Per germline, CDR1 LGHDT and CDR2 YNNKEL (reference sequence). The CDR3 is made up of 16 amino acids. The V gene lost 6 bases and the J gene lost 0 bases, with 15 bases spanning the gap. DNA of the CDR3: TGTGCCAGCAGATCCGCAGGTGGGAGCTCCTACAATGAGCAGTTCTTC. It is translated as CASRSAGGSSYNEQFF.

The sample holds a few counts of this clonotype. The chain uses TRBV3-1 and TRBJ1-2; 11 bases align to TRBD1. The ends lost 4 bases at V and 5 bases at J; junction bases unmatched: 3. The CDR3 has 14 residues. From germline, CDR1 is LGHDT and CDR2 YNNKEL (reference sequence). CDR3 region: CASSRTGGSYGYTF. The CDR3 nucleotides are TGTGCCAGCAGCCGGACAGGGGGCTCTTATGGCTACACCTTC.

The count of this clonotype is one. The J gene is TRBJ1-2, the V gene TRBV12-1; the tabulated D call, TRBD1, remains unverified against the DNA. TRBV12-1 is listed as a pseudogene. The CDR3 covers 17 residues. CDR3 in amino acids: CASSPRDRIPPNYGYTF. CDR3 in DNA: TGTGCCAGCAGCCCGCGGGACCGCATCCCTCCTAACTATGGCTACACCTTC.

This chain uses TRBV7-6 with TRBJ2-3; D not certain. Germline V gene data show CDR1 as SGHVS and CDR2 as FNYEAQ. V lost 5 bases and J 6 bases, leaving 15 bases between the germline ends. The CDR3 extends over 14 amino acids. The CDR3 DNA reads as TGTGCCAGCAGCCAAACAAACCCCCGCGATACGCAGTATTTT. This translates into CASSQTNPRDTQYF. The full variable domain, in which reference TRBV7-6 and TRBJ2-3 provide the parts outside the CDR3, is GAGVSQSPRYKVTKRGQDVALRCDPISGHVSLYWYRQALGQGPEFLTYFNYEAQQDKSGLPNDRFSAERPEGSISTLTIQRTEQRDSAMYRCASSQTNPRDTQYFGPGTRLTVL.

The CDR3 DNA sequence: TGTGCCAGCAGTTGGGGGGGAGGGGCGGCCTACGAGCAGTACTTC. This sequence encodes CASSWGGGAAYEQYF. The gene calls are TRBV6-1 and TRBJ2-4; 7 bases map to TRBD2. The DNA end is more similar to TRBJ2-7, so the J call may be wrong. The germline CDR1 and CDR2 sequences are MNHNS and SASEGT. The CDR3 has 15 residues.

This clonotype has just a few counts. DNA of the CDR3: TGCAGTGCTAGTCGGGCTAGCGGGTTCACAGATACGCAGTATTTT. This gives the protein CSASRASGFTDTQYF. This chain uses TRBV20-1 with TRBJ2-3; 8 bases match TRBD2. Germline assignment: CDR1 DFQATT and CDR2 SNEGSKA (reference sequence). J gave up 2 bases and V 3 bases, and 7 bases lay outside the gene matches. This CDR3 is built from 15 residues.

The rearrangement joins TRBV5-6 to TRBJ2-3; the match to TRBD2 covers 8 bases. The trim removed 4 bases at V and 6 bases at J, leaving 19 bases unmatched. CDR1 and CDR2 (germline): SGHDT, YYEEEE. The length of the CDR3 is 18 residues. CDR3 sequence: CASSLQRSGRFWGDTQYF. Here the CDR3 DNA reads TGTGCCAGCAGCCTACAGAGAAGCGGGAGATTTTGGGGGGATACGCAGTATTTT.

V gene TRBV3-1 combines with J gene TRBJ1-4; possibly TRBD1 for D (5 bases). CDR1 and CDR2 (germline): LGHDT, YNNKEL (reference sequence). There are 17 residues in the CDR3. V was trimmed by 1 base and J by 0 bases, leaving 12 bases between them. CDR3 sequence: CASSQAGRGSTNEKLFF. The CDR3, as DNA: TGTGCCAGCAGCCAAGCGGGGAGGGGTTCAACTAATGAAAAACTGTTTTTT.

The sample holds a few counts of this clonotype. The rearrangement joins TRBV20-1 to TRBJ1-2, with a possible D match to TRBD1 (6 bases). CDR3 length: 15 residues. The germline V gene has CDR1 DFQATT and CDR2 SNEGSKA (reference sequence). V was cut by 0 bases and J by 1 base, with 12 bases left in between. This chain's CDR3 is CSARDLGRGNYGYTF. As DNA, the CDR3 is TGCAGTGCTAGAGATCTCGGCAGGGGTAACTATGGCTACACCTTC.

The sample holds a few counts of this clonotype. The chain couples TRBV10-3 to TRBJ2-7; the D gene could be TRBD1 or TRBD2 (7 bases each). Trimming removed 5 bases at V and 3 bases at J, with 14 bases between. Germline values: CDR1 ENHRY, CDR2 SYGVKD. The CDR3 runs 14 residues. CDR3 coding DNA: TGTGCCATCAGTCAGGGGGGGAAGGGCTACGAGCAGTACTTC. This translates into CAISQGGKGYEQYF.

The gene calls are TRBV29-1 and TRBJ2-3; 11 positions agree with TRBD2. The V segment lost 4 bases and the J segment 0 bases; nucleotides outside the gene matches: 0. CDR1 SQVTM and CDR2 ANQGSEA come from the germline V gene. The length of the CDR3 is 14 residues. This CDR3 reads CSVGTSGSTDTQYF. The CDR3 DNA sequence: TGCAGCGTTGGGACTAGCGGGAGCACAGATACGCAGTATTTT.